Below, 19 T cell receptor beta chains from the same sample are listed, as sequenced in a study of T cell repertoires in cytomegalovirus infection. No antigen is known for these receptors. TCRdb reprocessed the reads with MiXCR, giving one entry per CDR3 protein. The profile covers approximately 730,000 distinct CDR3 sequences, with 25% to 30% appearing a single time and around 14% taken by the ten largest. The sequences come from cultured CD8+ T cells from PBMCs, collected from culture after CMV antigen stimulation. The source of these receptors is a human donor in good health (CMV status not recorded). Some clones in this sample may be carry-over from other donors' samples.

The chain uses TRBV4-1 and TRBJ1-1; D possibly corresponds to TRBD1 (5 bases). CDR1 MGHRA and CDR2 YSYEKL come from the germline V gene. Trimming stripped 1 base from V and 11 bases from J, with 11 bases between. This CDR3 has 12 amino acids. Here the CDR3 DNA reads TGCGCCAGCAGCCAAGGGTCCAGGGAGGCTTTCTTT. Amino acids: CASSQGSREAFF.

The table lists this clonotype with a few counts. The rearrangement uses TRBV6-5 and TRBJ1-6; TRBD1 is a possible D gene (6 bases). Trimming removed 0 bases from V and 1 base from J, with 13 bases in between. Germline V lookup: CDR1 MNHEY, CDR2 SVGAGI. The CDR3 contains 18 residues. This chain's CDR3 is CASSYSGARTSYNSPLHF. The CDR3 DNA reads as TGTGCCAGCAGTTACTCGGGGGCAAGGACGTCCTATAATTCACCCCTCCACTTT.

This clonotype has a handful of counts. The CDR3 reads CASSKGTQGKNQPQHF. Here the CDR3 DNA reads TGTGCCAGTAGTAAGGGAACCCAGGGAAAGAATCAGCCCCAGCATTTT. The chain combines TRBV19 with TRBJ1-5; TRBD1 might be the D (5 bases). The CDR3 sequence is 16 residues long. V lost 4 bases to trimming and J lost 4 bases, with 17 bases between them. The germline V gene encodes CDR1 LNHDA and CDR2 SQIVND (reference sequence).

This clonotype showed up just a few times. V usage is TRBV7-9 and J usage is TRBJ2-7; D unresolved. V shed 1 base and J shed 0 bases, with 7 bases lying between them. The CDR3 has 14 amino acids. Germline-derived CDR1 and CDR2 are SEHNR and FQNEAQ (reference sequence). CDR3 protein: CASSLGASSYEQYV. The CDR3 coding sequence is TGTGCCAGCAGCTTAGGAGCCAGCTCCTACGAGCAGTACGTC.

The table lists this clonotype with a few counts. V is TRBV7-8 and J is TRBJ2-3; a weak D match, TRBD2 (5 bases). This CDR3 comprises 17 residues. Germline lookup yields CDR1 SGHVS and CDR2 FQNEAQ. V dropped 4 bases and J dropped 0 bases, with 17 bases sitting between them. The CDR3 sequence is CASSSLGADASTDTQYF. As DNA, the CDR3 is TGTGCCAGCAGCTCCCTAGGAGCGGACGCTAGCACAGATACGCAGTATTTT.

This clonotype was seen a few times. The chain joins TRBV7-6 to TRBJ2-5; a possible D gene is TRBD2 (5 bases). The V gene's germline CDR1 is SGHVS and CDR2 FNYEAQ. This CDR3 is built from 15 residues. V was trimmed by 1 base and J by 2 bases, leaving 11 bases between them. CDR3 protein: CASSLVIRTQETQYF. In DNA, the CDR3 is TGTGCCAGCAGCTTAGTGATTCGGACTCAAGAGACCCAGTACTTC.

The CDR3 loop is CASSTRQAFSTDTQYF. As DNA, the CDR3 is TGTGCCAGCAGTACCCGACAGGCATTTAGCACAGATACGCAGTATTTT. This sequence joins TRBV27 and TRBJ2-3; tentative D call: TRBD1 (6 bases). This CDR3 is built from 16 residues. Trimming took off 5 bases at V and 0 bases at J, with 15 bases between the two ends. CDR1 MNHEY and CDR2 SMNVEV come from the germline V gene (reference sequence).

This clonotype was found many times. The CDR3 loop reads CASRTGTDTYEQYF. The CDR3 coding sequence is TGTGCCAGCAGAACCGGGACGGATACCTACGAGCAGTACTTC. This chain connects TRBV5-4 to TRBJ2-7; D tentatively fits TRBD1 or TRBD2 (5 bases each). Germline V gene data show CDR1 as SGHNT and CDR2 as YYREEE (reference sequence). The V and J ends lost 5 bases and 2 bases respectively, with 14 bases between them. This CDR3 has 14 residues.

In this sample, this clonotype turned up a few times. The chain uses TRBV7-9 and TRBJ1-5; D uncertain. The germline gives CDR1 SEHNR, CDR2 FQNEAQ (reference sequence). Trimming took off 4 bases at V and 3 bases at J, with 13 bases between the two ends. The CDR3 is made up of 15 amino acids. The CDR3 DNA reads TGTGCCAGCAGCTCCCCCGATGAGCCCAATCAGCCCCAGCATTTT. This sequence encodes CASSSPDEPNQPQHF.

This clonotype was detected many times. This chain uses TRBV4-1 with TRBJ2-2, with a weak D call TRBD2 (5 bases). Looked up from germline, CDR1 is MGHRA and CDR2 is YSYEKL. The CDR3 contains 15 residues. V lost 4 bases and J lost 1, with 10 bases in between. The CDR3 spells CASSPLDKNTGELFF. CDR3 in DNA: TGCGCCAGCAGCCCACTAGACAAGAACACCGGGGAGCTGTTTTTT.

The chain employs TRBV7-9 and TRBJ2-3; TRBD2 aligns across 8 bases. This CDR3 contains 20 residues. J was trimmed by 0 bases and V by 5 bases; bases with no gene match: 19. From germline, CDR1 is SEHNR and CDR2 FQNEAQ (reference sequence). The CDR3: CASSEIDYQRGPLSTDTQYF. The CDR3 bases are TGTGCCAGCAGCGAAATCGACTACCAGCGGGGGCCTCTTAGCACAGATACGCAGTATTTT.

This sequence joins TRBV7-2 and TRBJ2-5; 10 bases are a match to TRBD1. Germline V gene sequence: CDR1 SGHTA, CDR2 FQGNSA. The CDR3 loop spans 15 amino acids. Trimming cost V 5 bases and J 3 bases; bases outside gene matches: 6. The CDR3 DNA sequence: TGTGCCAGCAGCCCAGCTGGGACAGGGGAAGAGACCCAGTACTTC. It codes for CASSPAGTGEETQYF. The full variable domain, with the rest looked up from reference TRBV7-2 and TRBJ2-5, is GAGVSQSPSNKVTEKGKDVELRCDPISGHTALYWYRQSLGQGLEFLIYFQGNSAPDKSGLPSDRFSAERTGGSVSTLTIQRTQQEDSAVYLCASSPAGTGEETQYFGPGTRLLVL.

The chain links TRBV27 to TRBJ2-7; 8 bases match TRBD1. The CDR3 is 14 amino acids. Germline V gives CDR1 MNHEY, CDR2 SMNVEV (reference sequence). V was clipped by 10 bases and J by 0 bases; unmatched bases: 8. The chain's CDR3 is CATQMTGASYEQYF. The CDR3 DNA reads TGTGCCACCCAGATGACAGGGGCCTCCTACGAGCAGTACTTC.

This clonotype was counted ten times or more. The rearrangement links TRBV7-9 to TRBJ2-3, with 7 nucleotides matching TRBD2. V lost 4 bases to trimming and J lost 2 bases; unmatched junction nucleotides: 15. Germline V gives CDR1 SEHNR, CDR2 FQNEAQ (reference sequence). CDR3 length: 18 amino acids. The CDR3: CASSSVGPGGALTDTQYF. DNA of the CDR3: TGTGCCAGCAGCTCCGTAGGACCGGGGGGAGCGCTCACAGATACGCAGTATTTT.

This clonotype was seen a few times. This chain links TRBV4-1 with TRBJ2-3; D is unclear. Germline CDR1 reads MGHRA; CDR2 reads YSYEKL. V was shortened by 3 bases and J by 0 bases, with 13 bases between the two germline ends. The CDR3 totals 16 residues. This CDR3 reads CASSHPLSSSTDTQYF. The CDR3 region has the DNA TGCGCCAGCAGCCACCCCCTTAGTTCTAGCACAGATACGCAGTATTTT.

V is TRBV2 and J is TRBJ1-2; 9 positions match TRBD1. The germline gives CDR1 SNHLY, CDR2 FYNNEI. The CDR3 extends over 17 amino acids. V lost 6 bases and J lost 0; bases outside the gene matches: 11. This CDR3 reads CASRPGQGFGANYGYTF. The DNA for the CDR3 is TGTGCCAGCAGACCGGGACAGGGATTCGGAGCTAACTATGGCTACACCTTC.

The chain has TRBV7-9 and TRBJ1-1; D is undetermined. CDR3 size: 13 residues. Germline loops: CDR1 SEHNR, CDR2 FQNEAQ (reference sequence). V lost 5 bases to trimming and J lost 6 bases, with 13 bases between them. CDR3 sequence (DNA): TGTGCCAGCAGCAGCCCCTCGTTCCCTGAAGCTTTCTTT. Translating gives CASSSPSFPEAFF.

The rearrangement links TRBV3-1 to TRBJ2-1; TRBD2 matches 10 bases. CDR3 length: 18 amino acids. The junction had 14 bases not matched to a gene; V was cut back by 5 bases and J by 4 bases. Germline-derived CDR1 and CDR2 are LGHDT and YNNKEL (reference sequence). The CDR3 DNA follows: TGTGCCAGCAGCTTATATGTTACTAGCGGGGTCCCTTACAATGAGCAGTTCTTC. Translating gives CASSLYVTSGVPYNEQFF.

This clonotype was found a few times. CDR3 region: CAISGTGKRPDYNSPLHF. The CDR3 nucleotides are TGTGCCATCAGTGGGACGGGGAAGAGACCAGACTATAATTCACCCCTCCACTTT. The chain links TRBV10-3 to TRBJ1-6; unclear D gene. The CDR3 extends over 18 amino acids. V dropped 4 bases and J dropped 3 bases, with 19 bases sitting between them. The germline V gene encodes CDR1 ENHRY and CDR2 SYGVKD.